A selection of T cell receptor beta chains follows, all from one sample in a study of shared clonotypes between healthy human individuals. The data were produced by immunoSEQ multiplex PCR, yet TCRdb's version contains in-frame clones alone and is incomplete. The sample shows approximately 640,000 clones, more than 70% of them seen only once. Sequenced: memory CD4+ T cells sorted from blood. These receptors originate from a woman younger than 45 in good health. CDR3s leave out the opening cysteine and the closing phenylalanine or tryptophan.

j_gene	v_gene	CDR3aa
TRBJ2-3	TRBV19	ASKTGGADTQY
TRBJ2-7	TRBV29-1	SVYTTYEQY
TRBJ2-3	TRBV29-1	SVGDPQY
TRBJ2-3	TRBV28	ASGRLAGGEDTQY
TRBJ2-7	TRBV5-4	ASSSDGGRYEQY
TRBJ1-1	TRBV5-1	ASRGRGTEAF
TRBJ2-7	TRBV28	ASSFPDRDYEQY
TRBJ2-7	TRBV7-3	ASSSIGRTSGRSVYEQY
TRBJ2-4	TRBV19	ASSTTGSKNIQY
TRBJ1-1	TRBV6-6	ASWGYHGEAF
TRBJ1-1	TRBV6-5	ASSHRRVGAEAF
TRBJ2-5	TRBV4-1	ASSQEGQGRETQY
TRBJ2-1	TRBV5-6	ASSLDGGRIYNEQF
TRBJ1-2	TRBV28	ATYETINYGYT
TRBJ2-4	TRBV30	AWSRGHKNIQY
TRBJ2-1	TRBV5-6	ASSMGLAVYNEQF
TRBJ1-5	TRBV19	ASSIYPDNQPQH
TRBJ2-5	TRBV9	ASSRLEGAQETQY
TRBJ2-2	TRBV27	ASSLSWGNTGELF
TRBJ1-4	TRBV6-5	ASRRSRSEKLF
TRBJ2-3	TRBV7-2	ASSSSGSKTDTQY
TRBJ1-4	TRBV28	ASSFISEEKLF
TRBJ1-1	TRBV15	ATSRDSAGLMNTEAF
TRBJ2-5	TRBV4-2	ASSQDLRGVEETQY
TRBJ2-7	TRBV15	ATSRDLGNFYEQY
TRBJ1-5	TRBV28	ASRTGTGFQPQH
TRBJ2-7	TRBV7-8	ASRTGGGYEQY
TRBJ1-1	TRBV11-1	ASSLGGFGQPNTEAF
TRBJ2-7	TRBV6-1	ASSDSTGAYEQY
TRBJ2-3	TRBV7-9	ASSFAIGDTRTSTDTQY
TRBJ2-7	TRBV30	AWTLAGGSYEQY
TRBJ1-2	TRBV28	ASSSGPGANYGYT
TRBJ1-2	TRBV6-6	ASSGGSRYYGYT
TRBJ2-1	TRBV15	ATSRHDRRPYNEQF
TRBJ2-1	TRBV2	ASSRTGTSGSNEQF
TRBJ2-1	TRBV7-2	ASSPYRSNEQF
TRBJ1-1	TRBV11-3	ASSRGGAENTEAF
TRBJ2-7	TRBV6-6	ASSLQQGSYEQY
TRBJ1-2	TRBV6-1	ASNRDRAYYGYT
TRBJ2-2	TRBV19	ASKTSGNTGELF
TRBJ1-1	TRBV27	ASSFRDAGTEAF
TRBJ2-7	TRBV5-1	ASSFHPSSYEQY
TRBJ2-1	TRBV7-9	ASSPRALAEYNEQF
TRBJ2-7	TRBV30	AWSVGCSRAGGSLNEQY
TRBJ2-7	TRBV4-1	ASSQDRGGGAEQY
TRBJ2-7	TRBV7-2	ASSSAGREGAWEQY
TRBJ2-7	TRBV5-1	ASSLSLGRNEQY
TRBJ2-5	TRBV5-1	ASHRQETQY
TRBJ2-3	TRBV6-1	ASSEPALGLDTQY
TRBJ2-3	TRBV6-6	ASSPSGTDTQY
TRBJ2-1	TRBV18	ASSLRQGSYNEQF
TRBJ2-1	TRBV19	ASSIDRGHNEQF
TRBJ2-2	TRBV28	ASGPPGPNTGELF
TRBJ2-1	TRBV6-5	ASSKGTSGSNEQF